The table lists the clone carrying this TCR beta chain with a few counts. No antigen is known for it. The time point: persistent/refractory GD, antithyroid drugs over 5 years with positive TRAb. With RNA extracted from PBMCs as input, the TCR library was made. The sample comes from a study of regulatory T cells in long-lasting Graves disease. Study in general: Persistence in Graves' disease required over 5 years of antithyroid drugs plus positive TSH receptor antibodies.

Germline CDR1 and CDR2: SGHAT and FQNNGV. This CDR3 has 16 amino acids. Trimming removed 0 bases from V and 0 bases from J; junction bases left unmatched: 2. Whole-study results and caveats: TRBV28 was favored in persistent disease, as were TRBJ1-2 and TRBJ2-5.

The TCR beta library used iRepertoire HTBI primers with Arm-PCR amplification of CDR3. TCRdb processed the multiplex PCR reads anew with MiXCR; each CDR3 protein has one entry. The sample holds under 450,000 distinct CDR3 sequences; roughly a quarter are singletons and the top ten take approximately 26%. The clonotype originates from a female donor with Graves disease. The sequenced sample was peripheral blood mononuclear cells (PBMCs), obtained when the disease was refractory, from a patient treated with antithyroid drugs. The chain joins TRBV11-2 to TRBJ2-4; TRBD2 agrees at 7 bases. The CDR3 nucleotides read TGTGCCAGCAGCTTAGAGGGAGGGATAGCCAAAAACATTCAGTACTTC. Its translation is CASSLEGGIAKNIQYF.